A selection of T cell receptor beta chains follows, all from one sample in a study of blood T cell repertoires in COVID-19. Clones were sequenced by immunoSEQ multiplex PCR, and TCRdb holds only the in-frame ones, with some missing. The repertoire holds roughly 87,000 clones, with about 71% as singletons. Sequencing was carried out using peripheral blood. The receptors derive from a woman aged 45-65 years with acute or convalescent COVID-19. Each CDR3 is given with its conserved first and last residue. A D gene is named only where the DNA matches it firmly. Clone sizes are given selectively: once, few, many, or a class where the clone is expanded.

D,size,V,J,DNA,CDR3
TRBD1,NA,TRBV27,TRBJ1-1,TGTGCCAGCAGTGTAAACAGGGGGCTGAACACTGAAGCTTTCTTT,CASSVNRGLNTEAFF
TRBD1,NA,TRBV3-1/TRBV3-2,TRBJ1-6,TGTGCCAGCAGCCAAGAACAGGGGAATTCACCCCTCCACTTT,CASSQEQGNSPLHF
TRBD1,NA,TRBV4-3,TRBJ1-2,TGCGCCAGCAGCCAGGCTACCGGACAGGGCAGTGGCTACACCTTC,CASSQATGQGSGYTF
NA,NA,TRBV27,TRBJ2-2,TGTGCCAGCAGTTCCCCCCGCAGGGTATCGGACACCGGGGAGCTGTTTTTT,CASSSPRRVSDTGELFF
NA,NA,TRBV27,TRBJ2-1,TGTGCCAGCAGCCGTTACAATGAGCAGTTCTTC,CASSRYNEQFF
NA,NA,TRBV2,TRBJ2-6,TGTGCCAGCAGTGAAAAGAGGGCCTCTGGGGCCAACGTCCTGACTTTC,CASSEKRASGANVLTF
NA,NA,TRBV5-1,TRBJ1-1,TGCGCCAGCAGCCCGGAGTTGAGGACAAGTGCTTTGGCCACTGAAGCTTTCTTT,CASSPELRTSALATEAFF
NA,NA,TRBV7-7,TRBJ2-1,TGTGCCAGCAGCAAACAAGAAACCTCCTACAATGAGCAGTTCTTC,CASSKQETSYNEQFF
NA,few,TRBV28,TRBJ1-2,TGTGCCAGCAGCGGACGCGGGGTCCTTAACTATGGCTACACCTTC,CASSGRGVLNYGYTF
NA,NA,TRBV9,TRBJ1-1,TGTGCCAGCGGAAAGCGGGGAGGGACTGAAGCTTTCTTT,CASGKRGGTEAFF
NA,NA,TRBV28,TRBJ2-2,TGTGCCAGCAGTCCCCTGGCTTTCGGAGACACCGGGGAGCTGTTTTTT,CASSPLAFGDTGELFF
NA,NA,TRBV7-9,TRBJ1-4,TGTGCCAGCAGCTTTGGGAAGGGGGGGAAGGAAAAACTGTTTTTT,CASSFGKGGKEKLFF
TRBD2,NA,TRBV28,TRBJ2-1,TGTGCCAGCAGTTCCGGGGGGGGTTATAATGAGCAGTTCTTC,CASSSGGGYNEQFF
NA,NA,TRBV18,TRBJ1-1,TGTGCCAGCTCACCCGGGTCCACTGAAGCTTTCTTT,CASSPGSTEAFF
TRBD1,once,TRBV4-1,TRBJ1-1,TGCGCCAGCAGCCAAGTACTACCCCTGGGGACAGGGGACACTGAAGCTTTCTTT,CASSQVLPLGTGDTEAFF
NA,NA,TRBV5-1,TRBJ1-1,TGCGCCAGCAGCTTGGGCGGGGGAAGACCGATGAACACTGAAGCTTTCTTT,CASSLGGGRPMNTEAFF
NA,NA,TRBV30,TRBJ1-1,TGTGCCTGGACAGAGGACACTGAAGCTTTCTTT,CAWTEDTEAFF
NA,few,TRBV25-1,TRBJ2-1,TGTGCCAGCAGTGAAAGTAGTGCGGGGACGCGCCCTTTCAATGAGCAGTTCTTC,CASSESSAGTRPFNEQFF
TRBD1,NA,TRBV18,TRBJ2-6,TGTGCCACCTCCCGAGGGGGCAGGGGGCTCTCTGGGGCCAACGTCCTGACTTTC,CATSRGGRGLSGANVLTF
TRBD1,NA,TRBV29-1,TRBJ2-7,TGCAGCGTTGATGGGACAGGGAAGGGGTACGAGCAGTACTTC,CSVDGTGKGYEQYF
TRBD1,NA,TRBV7-8,TRBJ1-3,TGTGCCAGCAGCCGGGGACAGGGAAACACCATATATTTT,CASSRGQGNTIYF
TRBD1,few,TRBV6-5,TRBJ1-2,TGTGCCAGCAGTTTGGGGACAGGATATGGCTACACCTTC,CASSLGTGYGYTF
NA,NA,TRBV28,TRBJ1-1,TGTGCCAGCAGCCGTTCCACTGAAGCTTTCTTT,CASSRSTEAFF
NA,NA,TRBV1,TRBJ2-7,TGCACCAGCAGCCAGATCTATACCTACGAGCAGTACTTC,CTSSQIYTYEQYF
NA,NA,TRBV29-1,TRBJ2-1,TGCAGCGTCAACGGGGGTTACAATGAGCAGTTCTTC,CSVNGGYNEQFF
TRBD1,NA,TRBV29-1,TRBJ1-1,TGCAGCGTTGCCCGGACAGGGGCCGGCACTGAAGCTTTCTTT,CSVARTGAGTEAFF
TRBD1,NA,TRBV28,TRBJ1-5,TGTGCCAGCAGTTTCGGGGACAGGGAGAATCAGCCCCAGCATTTT,CASSFGDRENQPQHF
NA,NA,TRBV7-9,TRBJ2-2,TGTGCCAGCAGCTTGGCAGGGGCCGGGGAGCTGTTTTTT,CASSLAGAGELFF
TRBD1,few,TRBV28,TRBJ1-5,TGTGCCAGCAGTCCTTTGGGGACAGGGGATAATCAGCCCCAGCATTTT,CASSPLGTGDNQPQHF
NA,NA,TRBV30,TRBJ1-1,TGTGCCTGGAATGGGGAGAGTGAAGCTTTCTTT,CAWNGESEAFF
TRBD1,NA,TRBV6-5,TRBJ2-3,TGTGCCAGCAGCCAATCTAGGACAGGGAACACGCAGTATTTT,CASSQSRTGNTQYF
NA,NA,TRBV10-3,TRBJ1-2,TGTGCCATCAGTGGAGGACAGAGCCCTAACTATGGCTACACCTTC,CAISGGQSPNYGYTF
NA,NA,TRBV6-5,TRBJ1-1,TGTGCCGCAGGAATTCGGGGCACTGAAGCTTTCTTT,CAAGIRGTEAFF